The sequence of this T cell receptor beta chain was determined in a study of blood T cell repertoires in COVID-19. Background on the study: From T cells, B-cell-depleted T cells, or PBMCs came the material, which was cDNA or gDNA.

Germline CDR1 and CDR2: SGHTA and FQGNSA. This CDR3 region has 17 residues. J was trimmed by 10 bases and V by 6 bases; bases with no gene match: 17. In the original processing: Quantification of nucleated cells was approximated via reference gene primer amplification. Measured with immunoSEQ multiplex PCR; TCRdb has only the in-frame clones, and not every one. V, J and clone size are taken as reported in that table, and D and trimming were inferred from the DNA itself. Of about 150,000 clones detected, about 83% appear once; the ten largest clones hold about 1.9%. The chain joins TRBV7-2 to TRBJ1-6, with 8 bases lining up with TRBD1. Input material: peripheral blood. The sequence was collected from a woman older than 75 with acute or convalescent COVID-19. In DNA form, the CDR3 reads TGTGCCAGCAGTTTGAGGTCCAGGGGGCGCCGGAGCTCACCCCTCCACTTT. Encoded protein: CASSLRSRGRRSSPLHF.